One TCR beta chain is described in this entry. What it binds is unknown. The record originates from a study of STAT5B mutations in CD4+ large granular lymphocyte leukemia. Study-wide points: Main leukemic clonotypes were patient-specific, but roughly 25% appeared at low frequency elsewhere. 8/27 top patient clones versus 2/35 control clones were TRBV06-family.

V shed 6 bases and J 8 bases; nucleotides not matched to a gene: 5. CDR3 length: 12 amino acids. Germline assignment: CDR1 LNHDA and CDR2 SQIVND (reference sequence). Buffy coats from healthy blood donors served as controls. Authors' processing steps: Productive clonotypes were detectable down to 2.59 x 10-5 frequency. This table comes from immunoSEQ multiplex PCR, and its TCRdb copy is limited to in-frame clones, with some not included. Clonal size and the V and J genes are those of that table, whereas D and trimming came from the DNA. The sample shows around 30,000 clones, approximately 75% of them seen only once.

This chain links TRBV19 with TRBJ1-2; 8 nucleotides match TRBD1. This clonotype was obtained from a human donor in good health. What was sequenced was CD4+ T cells from blood buffy coats. The CDR3 reads CASSYAGGGYTF. The CDR3 DNA follows: TGTGCCAGTAGCTATGCAGGGGGCGGCTACACCTTC. Together with reference TRBV19 and TRBJ1-2, the CDR3 gives the full variable domain: DGGITQSPKYLFRKEGQNVTLSCEQNLNHDAMYWYRQDPGQGLRLIYYSQIVNDFQKGDIAEGYSVSREKKESFPLTVTSAQKNPTAFYLCASSYAGGGYTFGSGTRLTVV.